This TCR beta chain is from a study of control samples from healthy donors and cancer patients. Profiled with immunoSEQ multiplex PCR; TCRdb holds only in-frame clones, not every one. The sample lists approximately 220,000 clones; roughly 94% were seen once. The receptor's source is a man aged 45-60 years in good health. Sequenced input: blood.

The CDR3 sequence is CASSLLEGNTIYF. The CDR3 DNA sequence: TGTGCCAGCAGTTTGTTGGAGGGAAACACCATATATTTT. This chain connects TRBV27 to TRBJ1-3; no definite D call. CDR1 and CDR2 (germline): MNHEY, SMNVEV (reference sequence). V lost 3 bases and J lost 4, with 7 bases in between. This CDR3 has 13 amino acids.